These 24 T cell receptor beta chains came from one sample sequenced in a study of spatial heterogeneity in lung cancer. Study-wide points: Tracking of tumor mutation counts was seen in expanded intratumoral alpha and beta TCR counts.

Time point given: sample taken at primary tumor resection. Their antigens remain unidentified. From the 5' RACE reads, TCRdb called clonotypes with MiXCR, one entry per CDR3 protein. Of about 20,000 distinct CDR3 sequences in the sample, around a sixth were seen once. Sequenced material: lung tumor tissue, taken at surgery. The origin of the receptors is a female donor with early-stage non-small cell lung cancer.

In this sample, this clonotype turned up many times. The chain links TRBV7-9 to TRBJ2-3; possible D gene TRBD1, 6 bases. CDR1 and CDR2 from the germline V gene are SEHNR and FQNEAQ (reference sequence). This CDR3 region has 16 residues. Trimming took 0 bases from V and 3 from J, leaving 13 bases between them. The CDR3 region has the DNA TGTGCCAGCAGCTTAGCCTCAGGGGTGAGAACAGATACGCAGTATTTT. Translating gives CASSLASGVRTDTQYF.

This clonotype came up a few times. V usage is TRBV5-5 and J usage is TRBJ2-1; 7 bases align to TRBD2. Germline CDR1 and CDR2: SGHKS and YYEKEE (reference sequence). This CDR3 spans 15 amino acids. The trim removed 2 bases at V and 10 bases at J, leaving 12 bases unmatched. The CDR3: CASSFTGWSGVEQFF. Here the CDR3 DNA reads TGTGCCAGCAGCTTCACGGGGTGGAGCGGGGTCGAGCAGTTCTTC.

The CDR3 DNA sequence: TGTGCCAGCAGTGGGGGTACGAGGTGGGAGCAGTACTTC. It codes for CASSGGTRWEQYF. The genes are TRBV28 and TRBJ2-7; D might be TRBD1 or TRBD2, each matching 5 bases. This CDR3 comprises 13 residues. Trimming removed 5 bases from V and 7 bases from J, with 15 bases in between. In germline, CDR1 is MDHEN, CDR2 SYDVKM.

This clonotype was seen many times. With a much larger clone just one base away, this may be a read error. The chain joins TRBV7-2 to TRBJ1-2; 7 bases are a match to TRBD1. Germline V CDR1 and CDR2: SGHTA, FQGNSA. The CDR3 is 15 residues long. The DNA for the CDR3 is TGTGTCAGCAGCTTAGGGACAGCAACTAACTATGGCTACACCTTC. Amino acids: CVSSLGTATNYGYTF.

This clonotype was seen many times. V gene TRBV27 combines with J gene TRBJ2-7; D not resolved. CDR1 is MNHEY and CDR2 is SMNVEV in the germline V gene (reference sequence). The CDR3 sequence is 14 residues long. Deletions cut 6 bases from V and 0 bases from J, with 12 bases between. In nucleotides, the CDR3 is TGTGCCAGCAGCCCCCTTATCTACTCCTACGAGCAGTACTTC. Protein product: CASSPLIYSYEQYF.

The chain joins TRBV14 to TRBJ2-6; 7 bases align to TRBD1. The CDR3 has 18 amino acids. CDR1 and CDR2 from the germline V gene are SGHDN and FVKESK. V shed 6 bases and J 1 base; nucleotides not matched to a gene: 12. CDR3 nucleotides: TGTGCCAGCAGGCGCAATCAAATCAGGGGGTCTGGGGCCAACGTCCTGACTTTC. Translating it yields CASRRNQIRGSGANVLTF.

This clonotype has just a few counts. The rearrangement joins TRBV6-5 to TRBJ2-5; 8 nucleotides align to TRBD2. Unmatched junction bases numbered 11, after V lost 1 base and J lost 7 bases. The CDR3 spans 16 residues. CDR1 is MNHEY, CDR2 SVGAGI, per germline. In DNA, the CDR3 is TGTGCCAGCAGTTACTGTCCCAGCGGGAGCTGCGGGACCCAGTACTTC. Translation gives CASSYCPSGSCGTQYF.

This clonotype was recorded many times. The chain combines TRBV7-3 with TRBJ2-3; the match to TRBD2 covers 11 bases. Trimming removed 4 bases from V and 6 bases from J; junction bases left unmatched: 6. CDR1 is SGHTA and CDR2 is FQGTGA in the germline V gene. This CDR3 is 15 amino acids long. CDR3 protein: CASSYIAGGIDTQYF. CDR3 bases: TGTGCCAGCAGCTACATAGCGGGAGGGATCGATACGCAGTATTTT.

In this sample, this clonotype turned up many times. The rearrangement uses TRBV4-1 and TRBJ2-3; D is unresolved. Trimming took off 1 base at V and 10 bases at J, with 12 bases between the two ends. There are 13 residues in the CDR3. In germline, CDR1 is MGHRA, CDR2 YSYEKL. Here the CDR3 reads CASSQGVHHPQYF. The DNA of the CDR3 is TGCGCCAGCAGCCAAGGGGTCCACCACCCGCAGTATTTT.

This clonotype was detected a few times. J is TRBJ2-7 and V is TRBV20-1; TRBD2 matches 7 bases. The CDR3 is 14 residues long. V was clipped by 6 bases and J by 5 bases; unmatched bases: 13. In germline, CDR1 is DFQATT, CDR2 SNEGSKA (reference sequence). The CDR3 DNA follows: TGCAGTGCCACCTCCCGCCTAGCGGAGCACGAGCAGTACTTC. It yields the protein CSATSRLAEHEQYF.

DNA for the CDR3: TGTGCCAGCAGCCAAGGGCCAGGAGGAGAGACCCAGTACTTC. It specifies CASSQGPGGETQYF. The chain joins TRBV3-1 to TRBJ2-5, with a possible D match to TRBD2 (5 bases). The CDR3 loop spans 14 amino acids. Per germline, CDR1 LGHDT and CDR2 YNNKEL (reference sequence). The V end lost 1 base, the J end lost 4 bases, and 10 bases lay between the germline ends.

The table lists this clonotype with a count of one. The V and J genes are TRBV28 and TRBJ2-3; D gene ambiguous. The V and J ends lost 5 bases and 2 bases respectively, with 8 bases between them. This CDR3 has 13 amino acids. The V gene's germline CDR1 is MDHEN and CDR2 SYDVKM. The CDR3 DNA is TGTGCCAGCAGTCTCGACTCCACAGATACGCAGTATTTT. It encodes CASSLDSTDTQYF.

The chain is built from TRBV7-3 and TRBJ2-2; D is ambiguous. Germline loops: CDR1 SGHTA, CDR2 FQGTGA. V lost 4 bases, J lost 3 bases, and 6 bases lay in between. The CDR3 totals 13 residues. CDR3 residues: CASSSQDTGELFF. DNA for the CDR3: TGTGCCAGCAGCTCCCAAGACACCGGGGAGCTGTTTTTT.

This clonotype was counted many times. The chain employs TRBV28 and TRBJ2-1, with D possibly being TRBD1 (6 bases). This CDR3 is built from 16 residues. The ends were cut back, 8 bases at V and 12 bases at J, with 29 bases in the middle. In germline, CDR1 is MDHEN, CDR2 SYDVKM. The CDR3 region is CASSTRTGTILDTQFF. Here the CDR3 DNA reads TGTGCCAGCTCAACCCGCACAGGGACCATCCTCGATACGCAGTTCTTC.

This clonotype was recorded many times. The J gene is TRBJ2-7, the V gene TRBV10-3, with 9 bases matching TRBD1. The junction had 7 bases not matched to a gene; V was cut back by 2 bases and J by 5 bases. The germline gives CDR1 ENHRY, CDR2 SYGVKD. CDR3 length equals 15 residues. CDR3 DNA sequence: TGTGCCATCAGTGAGCCGGGACAGGGCTTGGACGAGCAGTACTTC. Translating it yields CAISEPGQGLDEQYF.

This clonotype came up a few times. This chain connects TRBV10-3 to TRBJ2-3; TRBD1 matches 7 bases. Germline V CDR1 and CDR2: ENHRY, SYGVKD. The J segment lost 2 bases and the V segment lost 6 bases, leaving 5 bases of the junction unmatched. The CDR3 has 14 residues. CDR3 DNA: TGTGCCATCAGGGGGACAGCCAACACAGATACGCAGTATTTT. It translates to CAIRGTANTDTQYF.

This clonotype was picked up many times. The J gene is TRBJ2-1, the V gene TRBV10-2; 14 positions agree with TRBD2. Germline values: CDR1 WSHSY, CDR2 SAAADI. With 4 bases clipped from V and 9 bases from J, the junction kept 5 bases outside the gene matches. The CDR3 totals 15 residues. As DNA, the CDR3 is TGCGCCAGCAGTGCCGGGACTAGCGGGAGTCGTGAGCAGTTCTTC. It is translated as CASSAGTSGSREQFF.

This clonotype was recorded many times. V usage is TRBV10-2 and J usage is TRBJ2-4; D not certain. Germline CDR1 WSHSY, CDR2 SAAADI. The V end was cut by 7 bases, the J end by 3 bases, with 7 bases between. The length of the CDR3 is 12 residues. The CDR3 DNA is TGCGCCAGCAAGCCGGGCAAAAACATTCAGTACTTC. This codes for CASKPGKNIQYF.

The table lists this clonotype with many counts. V and J are TRBV29-1 and TRBJ2-1, with TRBD2 identical over 8 bases. Trimming took 2 bases from V and 5 from J; bases not matched to a gene: 8. The CDR3 extends over 15 amino acids. CDR1 SQVTM and CDR2 ANQGSEA come from the germline V gene. CDR3 bases: TGCAGCGTTGAACTTAGTCGGGGGGGGGACAATGAGCAGTTCTTC. Protein sequence: CSVELSRGGDNEQFF.

This rearrangement joins TRBV11-2 to TRBJ2-5; D is uncertain. This CDR3 comprises 18 residues. Germline V gene data show CDR1 as SGHAT and CDR2 as FQNNGV. The V and J ends lost 5 bases and 3 bases respectively, with 25 bases between them. CDR3 region: CASSLAVGGNTPKETQYF. The CDR3 DNA is TGTGCCAGCAGCCTCGCAGTGGGTGGAAACACACCGAAAGAGACCCAGTACTTC.

This clonotype is medium-sized (0.01 to 0.1%) within its sample. The rearrangement joins TRBV28 to TRBJ2-5; D is undetermined. Trimming took 6 bases from V and 1 from J, leaving 15 bases between them. CDR1 and CDR2 from the germline V gene are MDHEN and SYDVKM. CDR3 size: 15 residues. The CDR3 spells CASSPAGRTQETQYF. The CDR3 coding sequence is TGTGCCAGCAGCCCGGCCGGGCGAACCCAAGAGACCCAGTACTTC.

This clonotype was counted between two and nine times. The J gene is TRBJ2-7, the V gene TRBV6-1; 7 bases align to TRBD1. The CDR3 is made up of 12 amino acids. Germline loops: CDR1 MNHNS, CDR2 SASEGT. V shed 5 bases and J 4 bases; nucleotides not matched to a gene: 2. The DNA for the CDR3 is TGTGCCAGCAGTTCGACAGGGTACGAGCAGTACTTC. It is translated as CASSSTGYEQYF.

The table lists this clonotype with a few counts. The V and J genes are TRBV3-1 and TRBJ2-5, with D maybe TRBD1 (5 bases). With 1 base removed from V and 2 bases from J, the gap between germline ends came to 11 bases. In germline, CDR1 is LGHDT, CDR2 YNNKEL (reference sequence). The length of the CDR3 is 15 residues. The CDR3 DNA is TGTGCCAGCAGCCAAGCCCACAGGCCACAAGAGACCCAGTACTTC. Translating it yields CASSQAHRPQETQYF.

This clonotype was detected many times. The chain uses TRBV7-2 and TRBJ2-7; D might be TRBD2 (5 bases). V was clipped by 4 bases and J by 4 bases, with 20 bases between them. The CDR3 runs 16 residues. Germline CDR1 reads SGHTA; CDR2 reads FQGNSA. CDR3 sequence: CASSSHGVEKRYEQYF. The CDR3 bases are TGTGCCAGCAGCTCCCACGGGGTAGAGAAGCGTTACGAGCAGTACTTC.